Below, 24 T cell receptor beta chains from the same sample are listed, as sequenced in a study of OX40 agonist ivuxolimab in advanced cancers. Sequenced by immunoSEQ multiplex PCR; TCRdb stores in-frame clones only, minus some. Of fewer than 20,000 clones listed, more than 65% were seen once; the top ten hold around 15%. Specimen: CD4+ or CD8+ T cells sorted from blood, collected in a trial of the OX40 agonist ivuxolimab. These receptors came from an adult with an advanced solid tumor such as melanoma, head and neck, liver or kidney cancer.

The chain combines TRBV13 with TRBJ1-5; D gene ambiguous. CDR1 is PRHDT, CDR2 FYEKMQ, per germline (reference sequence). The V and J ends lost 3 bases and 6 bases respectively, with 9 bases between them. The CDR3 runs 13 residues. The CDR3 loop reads CASSFGDGQPQHF. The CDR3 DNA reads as TGTGCCAGCAGCTTTGGGGATGGTCAGCCCCAGCATTTT.

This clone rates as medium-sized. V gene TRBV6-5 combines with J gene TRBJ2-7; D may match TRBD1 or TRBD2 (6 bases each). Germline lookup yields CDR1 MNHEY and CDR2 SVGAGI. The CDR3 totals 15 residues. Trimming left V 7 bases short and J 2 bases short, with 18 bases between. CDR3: CASTIEGGGAYEQYF. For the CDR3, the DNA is TGTGCCAGCACCATAGAGGGGGGAGGAGCCTACGAGCAGTACTTC.

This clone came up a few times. CDR3 sequence: CASSQASADTQYF. The CDR3 bases are TGCGCCAGCAGCCAGGCTAGCGCAGATACGCAGTATTTT. The chain uses TRBV4-1 and TRBJ2-3, with D perhaps matching TRBD2 (6 bases). CDR3 length equals 13 residues. V was clipped by 3 bases and J by 4 bases, with 8 bases between them. CDR1 is MGHRA and CDR2 is YSYEKL in the germline V gene.

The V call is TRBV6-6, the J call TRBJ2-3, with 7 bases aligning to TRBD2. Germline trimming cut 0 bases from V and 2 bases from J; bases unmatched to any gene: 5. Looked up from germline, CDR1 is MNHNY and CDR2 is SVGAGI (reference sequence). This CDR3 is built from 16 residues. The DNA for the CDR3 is TGTGCCAGCAGTTACTCGTTAGGGAGGGCCACAGATACGCAGTATTTT. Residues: CASSYSLGRATDTQYF.

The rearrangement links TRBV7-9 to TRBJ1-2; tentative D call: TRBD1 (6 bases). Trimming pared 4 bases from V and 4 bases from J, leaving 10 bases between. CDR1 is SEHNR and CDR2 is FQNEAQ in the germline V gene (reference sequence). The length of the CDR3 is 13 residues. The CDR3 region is CASSSQGLYGYTF. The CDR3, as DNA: TGTGCCAGCAGCTCACAGGGCCTCTATGGCTACACCTTC. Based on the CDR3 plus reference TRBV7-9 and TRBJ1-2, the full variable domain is DTGVSQNPRHKITKRGQNVTFRCDPISEHNRLYWYRQTLGQGPEFLTYFQNEAQLEKSRLLSDRFSAERPKGSFSTLEIQRTEQGDSAMYLCASSSQGLYGYTFGSGTRLTVV.

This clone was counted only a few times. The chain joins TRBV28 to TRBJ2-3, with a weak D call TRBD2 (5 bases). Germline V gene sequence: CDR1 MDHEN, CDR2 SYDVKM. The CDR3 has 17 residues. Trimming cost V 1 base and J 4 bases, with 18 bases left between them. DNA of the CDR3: TGTGCCAGCAGTTTATCCCCCTACGAGCGGAGCGCAGATACGCAGTATTTT. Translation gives CASSLSPYERSADTQYF.

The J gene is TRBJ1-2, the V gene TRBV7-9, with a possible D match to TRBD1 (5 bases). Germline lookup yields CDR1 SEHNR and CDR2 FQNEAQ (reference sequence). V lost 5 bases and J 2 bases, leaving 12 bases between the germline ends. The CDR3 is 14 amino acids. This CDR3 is CASSPRGGNYGYTF. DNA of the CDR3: TGTGCCAGCAGCCCTCGGGGGGGGAACTATGGCTACACCTTC.

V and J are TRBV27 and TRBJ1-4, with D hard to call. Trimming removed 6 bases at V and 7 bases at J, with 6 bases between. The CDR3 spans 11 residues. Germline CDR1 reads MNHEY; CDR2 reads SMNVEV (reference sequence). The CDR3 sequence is CASSSSEKLFF. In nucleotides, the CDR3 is TGTGCCAGCAGCTCAAGTGAAAAACTGTTTTTT.

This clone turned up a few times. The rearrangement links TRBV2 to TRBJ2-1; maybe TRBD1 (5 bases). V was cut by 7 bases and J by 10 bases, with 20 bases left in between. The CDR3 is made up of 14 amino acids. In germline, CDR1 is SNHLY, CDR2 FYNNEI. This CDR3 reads CASTRGAQGREQFF. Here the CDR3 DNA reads TGTGCCAGCACGCGTGGGGCCCAAGGACGGGAGCAGTTCTTC.

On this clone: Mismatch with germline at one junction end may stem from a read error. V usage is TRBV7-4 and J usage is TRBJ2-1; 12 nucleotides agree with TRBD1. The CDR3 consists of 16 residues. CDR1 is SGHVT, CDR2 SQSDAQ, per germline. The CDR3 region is CASGLAGTGGSNEQFF. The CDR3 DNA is TGTGCCAGCGGCTTAGCGGGGACAGGGGGCTCCAATGAGCAGTTCTTC.

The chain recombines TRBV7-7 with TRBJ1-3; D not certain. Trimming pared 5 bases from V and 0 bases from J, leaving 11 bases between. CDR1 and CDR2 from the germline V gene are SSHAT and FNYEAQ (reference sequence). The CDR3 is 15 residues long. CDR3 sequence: CASSADAGSGNTIYF. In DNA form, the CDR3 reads TGTGCCAGCAGCGCCGACGCAGGCTCTGGAAACACCATATATTTT.

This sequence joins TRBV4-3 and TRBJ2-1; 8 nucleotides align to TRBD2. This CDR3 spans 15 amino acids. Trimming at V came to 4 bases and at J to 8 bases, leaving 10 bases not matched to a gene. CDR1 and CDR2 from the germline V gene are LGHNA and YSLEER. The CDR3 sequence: CASSLSGISRDEQFF. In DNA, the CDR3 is TGCGCCAGCAGCCTTAGCGGGATAAGTCGGGATGAGCAGTTCTTC.

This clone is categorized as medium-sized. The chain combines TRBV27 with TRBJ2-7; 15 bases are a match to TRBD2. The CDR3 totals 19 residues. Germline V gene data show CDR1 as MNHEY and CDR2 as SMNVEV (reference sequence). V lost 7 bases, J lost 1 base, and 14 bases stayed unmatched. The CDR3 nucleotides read TGTGCCAGCACCGGTGTAAGCGGGACTAGCGGGAGGCATTCCTACGAGCAGTACTTC. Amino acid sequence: CASTGVSGTSGRHSYEQYF.

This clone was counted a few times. CDR3 in amino acids: CASSQYRVSYEQYF. The CDR3, as DNA: TGTGCCAGCAGCCAATACAGGGTCAGCTACGAGCAGTACTTC. The genes are TRBV6-1 and TRBJ2-7, with a tentative D call TRBD1 (6 bases). This CDR3 contains 14 residues. Germline assignment: CDR1 MNHNS and CDR2 SASEGT. The V end was cut by 6 bases, the J end by 3 bases, with 15 bases between.

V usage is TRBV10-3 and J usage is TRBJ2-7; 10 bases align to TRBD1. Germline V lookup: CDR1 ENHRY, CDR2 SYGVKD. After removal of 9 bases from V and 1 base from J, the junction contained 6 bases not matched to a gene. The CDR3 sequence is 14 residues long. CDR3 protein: CAIGGTGASYEQYF. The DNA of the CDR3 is TGTGCCATAGGCGGGACAGGGGCGTCCTACGAGCAGTACTTC.

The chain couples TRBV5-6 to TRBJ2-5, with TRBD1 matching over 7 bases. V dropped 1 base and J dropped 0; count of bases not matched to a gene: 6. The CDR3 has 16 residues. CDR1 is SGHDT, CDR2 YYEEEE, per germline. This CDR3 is CASSLSMGTDQETQYF. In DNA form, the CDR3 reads TGTGCCAGCAGCTTGAGTATGGGGACAGACCAAGAGACCCAGTACTTC.

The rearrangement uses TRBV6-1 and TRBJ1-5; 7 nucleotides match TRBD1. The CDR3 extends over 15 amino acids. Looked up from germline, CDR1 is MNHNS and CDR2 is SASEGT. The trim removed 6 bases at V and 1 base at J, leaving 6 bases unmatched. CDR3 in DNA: TGTGCCAGCAGGGTCACAGGGGACAGCAATCAGCCCCAGCATTTT. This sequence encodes CASRVTGDSNQPQHF.

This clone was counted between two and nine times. Here the CDR3 DNA reads TGTGCCAGCAGCTTAGCGGGCCCCATAAGCTCCTACGAGCAGTACTTC. It codes for CASSLAGPISSYEQYF. The gene calls are TRBV5-4 and TRBJ2-7, with a possible D match to TRBD2 (6 bases). CDR1 and CDR2 (germline): SGHNT, YYREEE (reference sequence). This CDR3 region has 16 residues. The germline V and J ends were trimmed by 2 bases and 0 bases, with 15 bases remaining between them. Combining the CDR3 with reference TRBV5-4 and TRBJ2-7 gives the whole variable domain ETGVTQSPTHLIKTRGQQVTLRCSSQSGHNTVSWYQQALGQGPQFIFQYYREEENGRGNFPPRFSGLQFPNYSSELNVNALELDDSALYLCASSLAGPISSYEQYFGPGTRLTVT.

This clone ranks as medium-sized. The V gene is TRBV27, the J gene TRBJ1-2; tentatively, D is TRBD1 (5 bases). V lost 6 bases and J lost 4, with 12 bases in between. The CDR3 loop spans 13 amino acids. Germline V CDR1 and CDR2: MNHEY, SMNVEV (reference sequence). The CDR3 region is CASSLGRSYGYTF. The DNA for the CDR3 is TGTGCCAGCAGCTTGGGACGGTCCTATGGCTACACCTTC.

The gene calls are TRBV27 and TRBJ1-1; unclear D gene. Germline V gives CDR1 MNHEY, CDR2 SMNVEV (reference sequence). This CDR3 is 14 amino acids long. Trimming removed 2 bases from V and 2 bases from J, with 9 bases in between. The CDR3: CASSLKATNTEAFF. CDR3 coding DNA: TGTGCCAGCAGTTTAAAAGCGACTAACACTGAAGCTTTCTTT.

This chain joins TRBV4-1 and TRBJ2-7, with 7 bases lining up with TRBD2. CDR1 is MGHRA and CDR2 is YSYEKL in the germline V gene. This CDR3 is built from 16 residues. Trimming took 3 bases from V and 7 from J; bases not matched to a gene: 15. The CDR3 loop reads CASSHPLASGTGEQYF. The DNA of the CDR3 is TGCGCCAGCAGCCACCCTCTAGCCAGCGGGACGGGAGAGCAGTACTTC.

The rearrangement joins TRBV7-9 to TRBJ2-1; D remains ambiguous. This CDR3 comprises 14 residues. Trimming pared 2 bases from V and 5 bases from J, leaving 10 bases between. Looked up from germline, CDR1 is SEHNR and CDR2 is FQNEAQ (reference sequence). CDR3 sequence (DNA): TGTGCCAGCAGCTTAACGGATGGGGACAATGAGCAGTTCTTC. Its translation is CASSLTDGDNEQFF. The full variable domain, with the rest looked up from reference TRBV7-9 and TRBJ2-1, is DTGVSQNPRHKITKRGQNVTFRCDPISEHNRLYWYRQTLGQGPEFLTYFQNEAQLEKSRLLSDRFSAERPKGSFSTLEIQRTEQGDSAMYLCASSLTDGDNEQFFGPGTRLTVL.

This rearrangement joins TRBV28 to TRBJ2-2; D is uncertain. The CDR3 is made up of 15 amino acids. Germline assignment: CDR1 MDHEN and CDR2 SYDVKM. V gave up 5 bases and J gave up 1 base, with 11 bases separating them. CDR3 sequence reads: CASSPTTENTGELFF. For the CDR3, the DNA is TGTGCCAGCAGTCCCACCACCGAGAACACCGGGGAGCTGTTTTTT.

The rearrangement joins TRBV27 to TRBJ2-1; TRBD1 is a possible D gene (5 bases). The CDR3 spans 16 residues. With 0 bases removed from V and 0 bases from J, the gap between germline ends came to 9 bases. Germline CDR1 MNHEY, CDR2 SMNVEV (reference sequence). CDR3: CASSLSGQSSYNEQFF. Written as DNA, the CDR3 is TGTGCCAGCAGTTTATCGGGGCAGAGCTCCTACAATGAGCAGTTCTTC.